This TCR beta chain was observed in a study of blood T cell repertoires in COVID-19. Overall study: PBMCs, B-cell-depleted T cells, or T cells provided the cDNA or gDNA that made up the material.

Authors' methods: The authors estimated nucleated cell counts from reference gene primer amplification. Sequencing used immunoSEQ multiplex PCR; TCRdb keeps in-frame clones, though not all of them. That table furnishes V, J and clone size, whereas the DNA furnished D and trimming. The top ten hold approximately 7% of the sample, which has fewer than 200,000 clones, around 80% seen once. Germline assignment: CDR1 SEHNR and CDR2 FQNEAQ (reference sequence). The CDR3 runs 14 residues. V was shortened by 5 bases and J by 6 bases, with 15 bases between the two germline ends. The origin of this receptor is a man in his 70s with active or convalescent COVID-19. Sequencing input: peripheral blood. The chain joins TRBV7-9 to TRBJ2-3, with D unclear. The CDR3 coding sequence is TGTGCCAGCAGCCCCACCATACTCGGGGATACGCAGTATTTT. This codes for CASSPTILGDTQYF.